This record looks at one T cell receptor (beta chain) sequence and its context. The data were taken from a study of blood T cell repertoires in COVID-19. Overall study: Sources were T cells, B-cell-depleted T cells, or PBMCs; the material itself was cDNA or gDNA.

The data were produced by immunoSEQ multiplex PCR, yet TCRdb's version contains in-frame clones alone and is incomplete. This table holds about 150,000 clones, about 83% found once. Enrollees, about 18 to 95 years old, lived in about two dozen US areas. Cohort placement rested on clinical history that participants reported themselves. With 5 bases clipped from V and 6 bases from J, the junction kept 11 bases outside the gene matches. The CDR3 has 15 residues. The germline CDR1 and CDR2 sequences are SGHDT and YYEEEE. The J gene is TRBJ2-1, the V gene TRBV5-6; 7 bases align to TRBD2. This TCR came from a woman between 50 and 59 years old who had been exposed to COVID-19. Sequenced: PBMCs or T cells enriched from blood (not recorded which). The CDR3 coding sequence is TGTGCCAGCAGACCCATTGGCGGGAGTTTCAATGAGCAGTTCTTC. Translated, it gives CASRPIGGSFNEQFF.